The clone carrying this T cell receptor beta chain was counted a few times. Time point indicated: pre-sensitization, week 0. Specified treatment: therapeutic diphenylcyclopropenone sensitization with weekly scalp DPC. The entry originates in a study of human T cells and chemical hapten exposure. Across the whole study: Sensitization employed 2% DPC on roughly 2 cm by roughly 2 cm of upper inner arm skin.

The CDR3 covers 14 residues. The ends were cut back, 6 bases at V and 3 bases at J, with 13 bases in the middle. Germline V CDR1 and CDR2: MDHEN, SYDVKM. TCRdb re-derived calls from the RACE reads in MiXCR, one entry per CDR3 protein. The sample comprises around 120,000 distinct CDR3 sequences, about 13% of which are singletons, and 2.5% to 3% rests with the top ten. This chain uses TRBV28 with TRBJ2-3; perhaps TRBD2 as D (7 bases). The TCR sequence derives from a woman under 30 with alopecia areata. Some clones in this sample may be carry-over from other donors' samples. The starting material was whole blood, obtained in connection with sensitization to the hapten diphenylcyclopropenone (DPC). The CDR3 loop reads CASRRGGQTDTQYF. The CDR3 region has the DNA TGTGCCAGCAGGAGGGGGGGGCAGACAGATACGCAGTATTTT.